A selection of T cell receptor beta chains follows, all from one sample in a study of T cells in Graves' hyperthyroidism and ophthalmopathy. In TCRdb, the multiplex PCR reads were re-called with MiXCR into one record per CDR3 protein. This sample carries nearly 600,000 distinct CDR3 sequences, approximately 15% of them seen once, and the ten largest clones take roughly 5.7%. Sequences were obtained from blood. The receptors here all came from a woman in her 30s with Graves' hyperthyroidism that later progressed to Graves' ophthalmopathy. The CDR3 runs from the conserved cysteine through the conserved F or W. A D gene is named only where the DNA matches it firmly. Where a row states a size, it is once, few, many or the class of an expanded clone; other rows omit it.

DNA: TGTGCCAGCAGCTTAGGTTCAGGGTGGGGATCCTACGAGCAGTACTTC
CDR3: CASSLGSGWGSYEQYF
D: NA
J: TRBJ2-7
size: many
V: TRBV7-2

DNA: TGCAGTGCTCCACTTACGGCGGGATGGTTAGATTCCGGGGAGCTGTTTTTT
CDR3: CSAPLTAGWLDSGELFF
D: NA
J: TRBJ2-2
size: few
V: TRBV20-1

DNA: TGTGCCAGCAGCCCTATAGGGGGGGAGGCCTACAATGAGCAGTTCTTC
CDR3: CASSPIGGEAYNEQFF
D: NA
J: TRBJ2-1
size: few
V: TRBV13

DNA: TGTGCCAGCAGCTTAGAAGGGAGACTAGCGGGAGCGGATACGCAGTATTTT
CDR3: CASSLEGRLAGADTQYF
D: TRBD2
J: TRBJ2-3
size: NA
V: TRBV11-3

DNA: TGTGCCAGCAGTCCCGACAGGTTTGCTAGCACAGATACGCAGTATTTT
CDR3: CASSPDRFASTDTQYF
D: NA
J: TRBJ2-3
size: many
V: TRBV12-3/TRBV12-4

DNA: TGTGCCAGCAGCGAGGGACTCCAGGCCCACAATGAGCAGTTCTTC
CDR3: CASSEGLQAHNEQFF
D: NA
J: TRBJ2-1
size: many
V: TRBV9

DNA: TGTGCCAGCAGCTTAGGCCCCTTAGCGAATGAGCAGTTCTTC
CDR3: CASSLGPLANEQFF
D: NA
J: TRBJ2-1
size: many
V: TRBV11-3

DNA: TGTGCCAGCAGCTTAACGGGGACAGGGAATGGCTACACCTTC
CDR3: CASSLTGTGNGYTF
D: TRBD1
J: TRBJ1-2
size: NA
V: TRBV7-3

DNA: TGTGCCAGCAGCTTAGTAGGGGGAGAAAATCAGCCCCAGCATTTT
CDR3: CASSLVGGENQPQHF
D: NA
J: TRBJ1-5
size: many
V: TRBV7-8

DNA: TGTGCCAGCAGTGAGAGTGGGCAGGGTGAGACCCAGTACTTC
CDR3: CASSESGQGETQYF
D: NA
J: TRBJ2-5
size: many
V: TRBV2

DNA: TGCGCCAGCAGCTTGCAGGGGGACAACACTGAAGCTTTCTTT
CDR3: CASSLQGDNTEAFF
D: TRBD1
J: TRBJ1-1
size: NA
V: TRBV5-1

DNA: TGCAGTGCCCCCGCGATGGGCTCCTACGAGCAGTACTTC
CDR3: CSAPAMGSYEQYF
D: NA
J: TRBJ2-7
size: few
V: TRBV20-1

DNA: TGTGCCAGCAGCTTAGATCTAGGGTCTTACGAGACCCAGTACTTC
CDR3: CASSLDLGSYETQYF
D: NA
J: TRBJ2-5
size: many
V: TRBV7-2

DNA: TGTGCCAGCAGACCGGGGCCCCAGTCCACTGAAGCTTTCTTT
CDR3: CASRPGPQSTEAFF
D: NA
J: TRBJ1-1
size: NA
V: TRBV6-1

DNA: TGTGCCAGTAGTTCAGGGACAGGGGAGGGTCAGCCCCAGCATTTT
CDR3: CASSSGTGEGQPQHF
D: TRBD1
J: TRBJ1-5
size: NA
V: TRBV19

DNA: TGTGCCAGCAGTGAGTACCGGGGGCCCTGGGAGGCTTTCTTT
CDR3: CASSEYRGPWEAFF
D: NA
J: TRBJ1-1
size: many
V: TRBV2

DNA: TGTGCCAGCAGCCACAATTCGCCGGGACAGGATGGCTACACCTTC
CDR3: CASSHNSPGQDGYTF
D: TRBD1
J: TRBJ1-2
size: NA
V: TRBV7-3

DNA: TGCAGTGCAGGGGGACAGCAAGAGACCCAGTACTTC
CDR3: CSAGGQQETQYF
D: TRBD1
J: TRBJ2-5
size: NA
V: TRBV20-1

DNA: TGTGCCATTCAACAGGGGACCTACGAGCAGTACTTC
CDR3: CAIQQGTYEQYF
D: TRBD1
J: TRBJ2-7
size: few
V: TRBV6-1

DNA: TGTGCCAGCAGCTTTAGCGACTCCTACGAGCAGTACTTC
CDR3: CASSFSDSYEQYF
D: NA
J: TRBJ2-7
size: NA
V: TRBV11-2

DNA: TGTGCCAGCAGTTACGGACTTGTCGAGCAGTACTTC
CDR3: CASSYGLVEQYF
D: NA
J: TRBJ2-7
size: few
V: TRBV6-2/TRBV6-3

DNA: TGCAGTGCCCCGAATTCTCTAAGGGGGCCTGAAGCTTTCTTT
CDR3: CSAPNSLRGPEAFF
D: TRBD1
J: TRBJ1-1
size: NA
V: TRBV20-1

DNA: TGTGCTAGTGGCCCACTCCCGACTCCATCCTACAATGAGCAGTTCTTC
CDR3: CASGPLPTPSYNEQFF
D: NA
J: TRBJ2-1
size: many
V: TRBV12-5

DNA: TGTGCCAGCAACCCCGGACAGGAAAGAAATGAAAAACTGTTTTTT
CDR3: CASNPGQERNEKLFF
D: TRBD1
J: TRBJ1-4
size: many
V: TRBV12-3/TRBV12-4

DNA: TGTGCCAGCAGTTCCTTAGCGGGACAAGAGACCCAGTACTTC
CDR3: CASSSLAGQETQYF
D: TRBD2
J: TRBJ2-5
size: many
V: TRBV28

DNA: TGTGCCAGTGGTCCACGAAGCAGGACAGGGAGCTCCTATAATTCACCCCTCCACTTT
CDR3: CASGPRSRTGSSYNSPLHF
D: TRBD1
J: TRBJ1-6
size: few
V: TRBV19

DNA: TGCGCCAGCAGCTTGGCAAAGCGTGGGCTAGCGGGAGTGGATGAGCAGTTCTTC
CDR3: CASSLAKRGLAGVDEQFF
D: TRBD2
J: TRBJ2-1
size: many
V: TRBV5-1

DNA: TGTGCCAGCAGCCACAGGGGGTTGTCTTATCAAGAGACCCAGTACTTC
CDR3: CASSHRGLSYQETQYF
D: TRBD1
J: TRBJ2-5
size: NA
V: TRBV5-4

DNA: TGTGCCAGCAGTACAGCGACTAGCGGGAGGGCCGGGTACAATGAGCAGTTCTTC
CDR3: CASSTATSGRAGYNEQFF
D: TRBD2
J: TRBJ2-1
size: NA
V: TRBV12-3/TRBV12-4

DNA: TGTGCCAGCAGTTTAGCAGGGGCGCCGACAGATACGCAGTATTTT
CDR3: CASSLAGAPTDTQYF
D: NA
J: TRBJ2-3
size: many
V: TRBV27

DNA: TGTGCCACCAGCAGATCCGAAAACGGGGCCTACGAGCAGTACTTC
CDR3: CATSRSENGAYEQYF
D: NA
J: TRBJ2-7
size: few
V: TRBV15

DNA: TGTGCCAGCAGCCCACTAGCGATGACCGCCTACAATGAGCAGTTCTTC
CDR3: CASSPLAMTAYNEQFF
D: TRBD2
J: TRBJ2-1
size: few
V: TRBV11-2

DNA: TGTGCCAGCCGGGGGGGGGAAGATACGCAGTATTTT
CDR3: CASRGGEDTQYF
D: TRBD2
J: TRBJ2-3
size: few
V: TRBV4-2

DNA: TGTGTCAGCAGCTCCCTGGGAGAGACCCAGTACTTC
CDR3: CVSSSLGETQYF
D: NA
J: TRBJ2-5
size: NA
V: TRBV7-9

DNA: TGCAGTGCTACCGGGACAGGGAGCGGCAATCAGCCCCAGCATTTT
CDR3: CSATGTGSGNQPQHF
D: TRBD1
J: TRBJ1-5
size: many
V: TRBV20-1

DNA: TGCAGTGCTCGACAGGGTCCCCAGGGTCTCGTGGAGCAGTACTTC
CDR3: CSARQGPQGLVEQYF
D: TRBD1
J: TRBJ2-7
size: few
V: TRBV20-1

DNA: TGTGCCAGCAGTTACTCGTACTTAGGACAGGGTGGGAACACTGAAGCTTTCTTT
CDR3: CASSYSYLGQGGNTEAFF
D: TRBD1
J: TRBJ1-1
size: few
V: TRBV6-5

DNA: TGTGCCATCAGTGAGTTGGGGCAGGTGAGCACCGGGGAGCTGTTTTTT
CDR3: CAISELGQVSTGELFF
D: NA
J: TRBJ2-2
size: NA
V: TRBV10-3

DNA: TGTGCCAGCAGCTTAGAGGGGGCCCCCTCTAATTCACCCCTCCACTTT
CDR3: CASSLEGAPSNSPLHF
D: TRBD1
J: TRBJ1-6
size: many
V: TRBV7-9